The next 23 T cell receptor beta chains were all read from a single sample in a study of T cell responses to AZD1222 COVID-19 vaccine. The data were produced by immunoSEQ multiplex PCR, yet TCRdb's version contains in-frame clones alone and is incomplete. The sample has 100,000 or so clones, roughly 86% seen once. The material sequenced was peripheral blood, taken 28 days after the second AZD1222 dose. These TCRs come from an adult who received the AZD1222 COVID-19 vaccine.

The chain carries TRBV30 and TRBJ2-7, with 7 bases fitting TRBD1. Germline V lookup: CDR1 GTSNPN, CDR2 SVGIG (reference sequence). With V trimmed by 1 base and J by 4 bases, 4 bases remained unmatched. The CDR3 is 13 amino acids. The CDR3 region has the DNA TGTGCCTGGAGTGGAACAGGGGCGTACGAGCAGTACTTC. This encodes CAWSGTGAYEQYF.

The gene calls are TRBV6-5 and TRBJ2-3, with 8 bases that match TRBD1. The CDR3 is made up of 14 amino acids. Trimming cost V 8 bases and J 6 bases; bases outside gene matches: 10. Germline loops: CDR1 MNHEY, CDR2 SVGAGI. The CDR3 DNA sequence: TGTGCCAGCGGGTCAGGGGGCCAATTGGATACGCAGTATTTT. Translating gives CASGSGGQLDTQYF.

The CDR3 DNA follows: TGTGCCAGCAGCCAAGATCTATCCGTTGGGACCCAGTACTTC. This encodes CASSQDLSVGTQYF. The chain joins TRBV3-1 (or the pseudogene TRBV3-2) to TRBJ2-5; the D is unclear. Trimming stripped 0 bases from V and 7 bases from J, with 12 bases between. The CDR3 spans 14 residues. CDR1 and CDR2 from the germline V gene are LGHDT and YNNKEL (reference sequence).

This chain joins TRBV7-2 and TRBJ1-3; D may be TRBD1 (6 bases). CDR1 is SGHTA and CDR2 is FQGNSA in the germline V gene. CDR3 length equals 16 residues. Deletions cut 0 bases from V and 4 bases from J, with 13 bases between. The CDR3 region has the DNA TGTGCCAGCAGCTTAGCTTCAGGGGCAAGCGGAAACACCATATATTTT. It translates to CASSLASGASGNTIYF.

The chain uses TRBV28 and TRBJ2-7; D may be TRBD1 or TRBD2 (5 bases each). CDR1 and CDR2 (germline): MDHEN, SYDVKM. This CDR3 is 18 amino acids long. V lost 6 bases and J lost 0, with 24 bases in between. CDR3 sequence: CASSLRPRDGRSSYEQYF. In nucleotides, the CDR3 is TGTGCCAGCAGCCTAAGACCAAGGGACGGACGGAGCTCCTACGAGCAGTACTTC. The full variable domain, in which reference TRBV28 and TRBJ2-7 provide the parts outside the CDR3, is DVKVTQSSRYLVKRTGEKVFLECVQDMDHENMFWYRQDPGLGLRLIYFSYDVKMKEKGDIPEGYSVSREKKERFSLILESASTNQTSMYLCASSLRPRDGRSSYEQYFGPGTRLTVT.

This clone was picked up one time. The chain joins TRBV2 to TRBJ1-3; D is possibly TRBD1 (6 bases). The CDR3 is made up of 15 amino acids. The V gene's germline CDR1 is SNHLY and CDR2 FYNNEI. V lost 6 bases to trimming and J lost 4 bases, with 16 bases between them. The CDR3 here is CASSPAWRGGNTIYF. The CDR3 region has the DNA TGTGCCAGCAGCCCGGCGTGGAGGGGGGGAAACACCATATATTTT.

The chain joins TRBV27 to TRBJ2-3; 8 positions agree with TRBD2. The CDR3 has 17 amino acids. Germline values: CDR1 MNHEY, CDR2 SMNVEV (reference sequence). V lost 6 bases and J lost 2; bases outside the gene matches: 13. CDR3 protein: CASSWGKRGPNTDTQYF. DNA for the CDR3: TGTGCCAGCAGCTGGGGTAAGCGGGGGCCTAACACAGATACGCAGTATTTT.

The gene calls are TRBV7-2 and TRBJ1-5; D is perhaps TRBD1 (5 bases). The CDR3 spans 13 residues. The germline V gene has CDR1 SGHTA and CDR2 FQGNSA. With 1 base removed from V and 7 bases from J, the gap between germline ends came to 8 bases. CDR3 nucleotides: TGTGCCAGCAGCTTAGGGGGCACCCAGCCCCAGCATTTT. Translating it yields CASSLGGTQPQHF.

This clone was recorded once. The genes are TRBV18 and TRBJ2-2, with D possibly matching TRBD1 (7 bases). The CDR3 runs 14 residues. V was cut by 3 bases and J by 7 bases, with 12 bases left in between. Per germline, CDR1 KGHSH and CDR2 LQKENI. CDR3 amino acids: CASSPQGGDGELFF. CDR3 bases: TGTGCCAGCTCACCCCAGGGGGGTGACGGGGAGCTGTTTTTT.

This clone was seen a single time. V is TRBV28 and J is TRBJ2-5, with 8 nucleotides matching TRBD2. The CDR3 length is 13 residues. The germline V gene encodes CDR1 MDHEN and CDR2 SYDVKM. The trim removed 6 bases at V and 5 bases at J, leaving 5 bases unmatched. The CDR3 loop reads CASRPAGVETQYF. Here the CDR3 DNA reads TGTGCCAGCAGACCAGCGGGAGTGGAGACCCAGTACTTC.

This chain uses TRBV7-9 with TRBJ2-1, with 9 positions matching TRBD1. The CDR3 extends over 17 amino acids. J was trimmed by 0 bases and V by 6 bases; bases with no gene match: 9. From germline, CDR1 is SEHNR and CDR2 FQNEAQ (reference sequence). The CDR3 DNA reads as TGTGCCAGCAGGCCGGGGACAGGGCAAGGCTCCTACAATGAGCAGTTCTTC. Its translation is CASRPGTGQGSYNEQFF.

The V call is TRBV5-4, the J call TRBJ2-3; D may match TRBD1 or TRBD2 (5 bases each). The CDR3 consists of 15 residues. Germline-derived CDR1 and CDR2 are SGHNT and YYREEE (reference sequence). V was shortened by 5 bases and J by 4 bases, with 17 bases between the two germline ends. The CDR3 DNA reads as TGTGCCAGCAGGCCCGGGACCGAACGCGCAGATACGCAGTATTTT. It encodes CASRPGTERADTQYF.

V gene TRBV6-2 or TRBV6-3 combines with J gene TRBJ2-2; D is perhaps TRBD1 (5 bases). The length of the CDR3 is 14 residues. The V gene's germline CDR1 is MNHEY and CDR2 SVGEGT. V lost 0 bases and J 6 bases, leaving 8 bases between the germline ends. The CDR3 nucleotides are TGTGCCAGCAGTTACTCAGGGGTCCCCGGGGAGCTGTTTTTT. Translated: CASSYSGVPGELFF.

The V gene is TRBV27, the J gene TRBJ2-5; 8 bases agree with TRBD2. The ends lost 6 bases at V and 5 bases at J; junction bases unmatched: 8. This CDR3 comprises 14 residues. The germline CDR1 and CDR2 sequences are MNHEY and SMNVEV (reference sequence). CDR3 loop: CASRFAGGGETQYF. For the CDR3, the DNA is TGTGCCAGCAGGTTTGCGGGGGGCGGGGAGACCCAGTACTTC.

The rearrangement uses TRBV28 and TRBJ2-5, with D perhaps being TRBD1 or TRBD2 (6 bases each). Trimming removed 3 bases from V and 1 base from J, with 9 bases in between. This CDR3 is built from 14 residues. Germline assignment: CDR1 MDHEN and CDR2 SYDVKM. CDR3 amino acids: CASSLGGPQETQYF. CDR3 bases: TGTGCCAGCAGTTTGGGGGGCCCCCAAGAGACCCAGTACTTC.

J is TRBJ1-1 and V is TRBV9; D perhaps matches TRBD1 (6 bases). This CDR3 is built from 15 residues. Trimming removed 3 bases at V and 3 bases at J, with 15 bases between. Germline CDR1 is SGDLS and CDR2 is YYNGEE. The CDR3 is CASSASLEGDTEAFF. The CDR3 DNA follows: TGTGCCAGCAGCGCGTCGCTCGAGGGGGACACTGAAGCTTTCTTT.

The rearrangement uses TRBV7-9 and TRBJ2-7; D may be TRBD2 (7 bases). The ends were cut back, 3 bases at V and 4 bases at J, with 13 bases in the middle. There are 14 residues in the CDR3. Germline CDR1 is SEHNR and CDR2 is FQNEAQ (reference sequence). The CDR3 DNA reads TGTGCCAGCAGCTTCGCGGGGGCAAAATACGAGCAGTACTTC. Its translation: CASSFAGAKYEQYF.

The chain's CDR3 is CASSLPPGPRNKHYGYTF. The CDR3 bases are TGTGCCAGCAGCTTACCCCCGGGACCTCGGAATAAACACTATGGCTACACCTTC. The chain couples TRBV7-3 to TRBJ1-2; D possibly corresponds to TRBD1 (5 bases). The CDR3 runs 18 residues. V was trimmed by 2 bases and J by 3 bases, leaving 22 bases between them. The germline gives CDR1 SGHTA, CDR2 FQGTGA. The full variable domain, with the rest looked up from reference TRBV7-3 and TRBJ1-2, is GAGVSQTPSNKVTEKGKYVELRCDPISGHTALYWYRQSLGQGPEFLIYFQGTGAADDSGLPNDRFFAVRPEGSVSTLKIQRTERGDSAVYLCASSLPPGPRNKHYGYTFGSGTRLTVV.

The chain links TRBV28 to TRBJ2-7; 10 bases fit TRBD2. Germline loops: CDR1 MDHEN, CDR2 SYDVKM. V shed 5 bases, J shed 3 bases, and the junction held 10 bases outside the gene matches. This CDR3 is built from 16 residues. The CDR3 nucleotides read TGTGCCAGCAGTCGAGGACTAGCGGATGTATTCTACGAGCAGTACTTC. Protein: CASSRGLADVFYEQYF.

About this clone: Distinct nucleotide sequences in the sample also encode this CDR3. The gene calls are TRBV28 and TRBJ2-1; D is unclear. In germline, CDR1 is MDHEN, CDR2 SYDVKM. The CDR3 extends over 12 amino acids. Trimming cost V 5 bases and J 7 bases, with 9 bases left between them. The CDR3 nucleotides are TGTGCCAGCAGTCCTCCCGGGAATGAGCAGTTCTTC. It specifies CASSPPGNEQFF.

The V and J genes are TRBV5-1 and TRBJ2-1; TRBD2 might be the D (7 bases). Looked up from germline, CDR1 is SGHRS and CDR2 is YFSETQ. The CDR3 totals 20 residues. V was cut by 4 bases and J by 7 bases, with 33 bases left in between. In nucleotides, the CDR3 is TGCGCCAGCAGCCCTGGACTGACATGGTATACTATGGGGGGGCCTAATGAGCAGTTCTTC. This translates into CASSPGLTWYTMGGPNEQFF.

CDR3 coding DNA: TGTGCCAGCAGTCCACCCCGGACAGGGCCTTATGGCTACACCTTC. It encodes CASSPPRTGPYGYTF. The genes are TRBV28 and TRBJ1-2, with 8 nucleotides matching TRBD1. CDR3 length: 15 amino acids. CDR1 and CDR2 (germline): MDHEN, SYDVKM. The V gene end was trimmed by 5 bases and the J gene end by 5 bases; junction bases not matched to a gene: 10.

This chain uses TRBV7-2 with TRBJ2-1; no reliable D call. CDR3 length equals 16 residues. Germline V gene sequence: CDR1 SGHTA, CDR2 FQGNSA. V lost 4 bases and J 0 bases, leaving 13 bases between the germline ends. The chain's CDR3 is CASSSKRRSSYNEQFF. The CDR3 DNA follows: TGTGCCAGCAGCTCCAAACGGCGGAGCTCCTACAATGAGCAGTTCTTC.